The source of this T cell receptor beta chain is a study of blood T cell repertoires in COVID-19. Germline lookup yields CDR1 KGHSH and CDR2 LQKENI. The CDR3 length is 16 residues. After removal of 0 bases from V and 6 bases from J, the junction contained 7 bases not matched to a gene. Measured with immunoSEQ multiplex PCR; TCRdb has only the in-frame clones, and not every one. The data hold some 380,000 clones, with around 84% observed a single time. Sequencing was performed on peripheral blood. The clonotype was recovered from a human donor with acute or convalescent COVID-19. The donor label of this sample is uncertain. The chain has TRBV18 and TRBJ1-1; 10 nucleotides align to TRBD1. CDR3 in DNA: TGTGCCAGCTCACCACCTAGACAGGGGGCTCTTTCTGAAGCTTTCTTT. Its protein is CASSPPRQGALSEAFF.